This TCR beta chain was recovered during a study of T-cell memory formation after mild COVID-19. Trimming cost V 7 bases and J 4 bases; bases outside gene matches: 16. CDR1 and CDR2 from the germline V gene are SGHRS and YFSETQ. CDR3 size: 16 residues. General observations from the study: Day 15 to 85 contracting clones showed balanced CD4/CD8; day 15 to 37 expanders favored CD4+. Second-wave clones peaking on day 37 lacked confirmed SARS-CoV-2 specificity. The finding that pre-infection memory included some responding clones suggested that cross-reactive memory joined.

The table lists this clonotype with a few counts. What it recognizes is unknown. TCRdb re-analysed the 5' RACE reads in MiXCR, keeping a single row per CDR3 protein. The table includes about 150,000 distinct CDR3 sequences, roughly a quarter detected once. The sequence derives from an adult woman who had mild COVID-19 (a few samples of this study predate the infection). Cell type and time point are not known. The sequenced sample was PBMCs or a T cell subset sorted from them (not recorded which). V usage is TRBV5-1 and J usage is TRBJ2-5; TRBD2 matches at 7 bases. The DNA of the CDR3 is TGCGCCAGCCACACCCCAGGCAGCGGGGTAGGAGAGACCCAGTACTTC. This codes for CASHTPGSGVGETQYF. The complete variable domain, with remaining parts taken from reference TRBV5-1 and TRBJ2-5, reads KAGVTQTPRYLIKTRGQQVTLSCSPISGHRSVSWYQQTPGQGLQFLFEYFSETQRNKGNFPGRFSGRQFSNSRSEMNVSTLELGDSALYLCASHTPGSGVGETQYFGPGTRLLVL.